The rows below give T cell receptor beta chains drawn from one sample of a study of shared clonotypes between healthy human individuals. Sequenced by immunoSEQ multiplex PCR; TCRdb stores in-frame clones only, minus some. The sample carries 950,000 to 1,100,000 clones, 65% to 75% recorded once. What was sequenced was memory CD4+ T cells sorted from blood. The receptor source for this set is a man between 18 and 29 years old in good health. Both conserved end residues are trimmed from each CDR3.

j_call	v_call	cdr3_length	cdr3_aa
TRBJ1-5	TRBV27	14	ASSPYSWYENQPQH
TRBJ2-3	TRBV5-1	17	ASSLVLGGPGRVTDTQY
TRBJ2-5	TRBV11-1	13	ASSSSGRVRETQY
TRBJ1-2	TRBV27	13	ASSERGGPNYGYT
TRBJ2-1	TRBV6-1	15	ASSERFLGGSGNEQF
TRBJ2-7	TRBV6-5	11	ATKGDSSYEQY
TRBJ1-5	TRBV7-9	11	ASSSTGYQPQH
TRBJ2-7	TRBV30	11	AWSSSRGYEQY
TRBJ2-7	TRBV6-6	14	ASSSHTGGFGYEQY
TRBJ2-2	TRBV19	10	ASSMSRGPLF